This T cell receptor beta chain is from a study of blood T cell repertoires in COVID-19 (dated by TCRdb to about 2020). In terms of the full investigation: The collaborator samples originated in the United States, Italy and Spain and spanned the acute and convalescent phases of COVID-19. The repertoires were released in a freely available public database meant as a resource for research on the immune response to SARS-CoV-2. Subjects who had been exposed to COVID-19, were actively infected with it, or had recovered from it provided the deeply sampled blood TCRbeta repertoires that made up the dataset. The sample metadata nearly always contained a de-identified subject ID, COVID-19 status, age in years and sex. Samples came from the ongoing ImmuneRACE study (first 160 participants) plus 1,254 subjects from 6 global collaborators. The prospective study material was composed of cDNA or gDNA derived from T cells, B-cell-depleted T cells, or PBMCs. Where HLA class I and class II types were available, the types were taken from metadata supplied by the sample provider, not from assay-based typing.

Collaborating institutions collected whole blood in K2EDTA tubes following their own protocols. For TCRbeta analysis, collaborators shipped samples as frozen whole blood, isolated PBMCs, or DNA extracted from either of those sample types. Points on this clone: What this receptor recognizes is not known. No base quality information exists; no much larger clone differs at one position.

The CDR3 spans 16 residues, from the cysteine through the phenylalanine. The entry retains the CDR3 DNA only, 48 bases that are in frame from base 1. At the junction V is shortened by 5 bases and J by 3 bases, with 17 bases in between. CDR1 MNHEY and CDR2 SMNVEV were looked up in the germline V gene (reference sequence). What the authors observed across the whole study: The quantity of clinical and demographic metadata differed by source and by participant and was supplied without curation.

TCRbeta CDR3 regions were amplified from genomic DNA using the immunoSEQ Assay, a bias-controlled multiplex PCR. The source study handled its data this way. Nucleated cell counts per sample were estimated from amplification of reference gene primers within the assay. Sequence reads were collapsed and filtered to measure the absolute abundance of every unique TCRbeta CDR3 rearrangement. For each sample, productive Simpson clonality was calculated by taking the square root of Simpson's diversity index across productive rearrangements. TCRdb took over this immuneACCESS table, retaining in-frame rearrangements with V and J assigned. Such tables are incomplete; in checked studies, under half of the missing clones stem from an unresolved V gene, and the remainder is unexplained. The V and J calls and the clone size are those of that table, but D and trimming were determined from the DNA. Within this sample are roughly 76,000 clones, with about nine tenths of them counted one time only. The top ten hold roughly 10% of the sample.

The V gene is TRBV27 and the J gene is TRBJ2-4; perhaps TRBD2 is the D gene, with 5 bases matching. The source is a woman aged 18-29 years with acute or convalescent COVID-19. Sequenced sample: peripheral blood. At the DNA level, the sequence is TGTGCCAGCAGTCTAGGACTTGGCCAAGACAAAAACATTCAGTACTTC. Its protein product is CASSLGLGQDKNIQYF.